This paragraph covers one T cell receptor beta chain sequence. The nonmyeloablative bone marrow transplants came from related graft donors, with transient mixed chimerism. CDR1 PRHDT and CDR2 FYEKMQ come from the germline V gene (reference sequence). V was clipped by 0 bases and J by 2 bases, with 16 bases between them. The CDR3 runs to 17 residues. Here immunoSEQ multiplex PCR was the method, and the copy in TCRdb shows in-frame clones only, minus some. The table has 50,000 or so clones, about nine tenths seen once. These data are taken from a study of Tregs in tolerant kidney transplant recipients. The sequencing here drew on CD8+ T cells from blood (PBMCs), taken 24 months after the transplant. The clonotype comes from a human patient who received a combined kidney and bone marrow transplant. Some T cells may trace back to the graft donor. The chain recombines TRBV13 with TRBJ1-2; a weak D match, TRBD1 (6 bases). The CDR3 loop reads CASSLGIRPDRNYGYTF. The CDR3, as DNA: TGTGCCAGCAGCTTAGGGATCCGCCCCGACAGGAACTATGGCTACACCTTC.